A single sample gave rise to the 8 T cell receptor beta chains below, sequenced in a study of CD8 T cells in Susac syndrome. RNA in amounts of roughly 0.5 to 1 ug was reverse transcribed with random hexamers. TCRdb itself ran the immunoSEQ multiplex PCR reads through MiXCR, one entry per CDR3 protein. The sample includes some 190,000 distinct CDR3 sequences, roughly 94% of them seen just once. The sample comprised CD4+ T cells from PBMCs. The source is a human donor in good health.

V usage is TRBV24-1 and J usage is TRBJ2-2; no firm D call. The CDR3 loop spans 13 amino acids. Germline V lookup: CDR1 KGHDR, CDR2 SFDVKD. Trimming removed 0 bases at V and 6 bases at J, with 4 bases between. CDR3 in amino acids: CATSDLVPGELFF. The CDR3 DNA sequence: TGTGCCACCAGTGATTTGGTGCCCGGGGAGCTGTTTTTT.

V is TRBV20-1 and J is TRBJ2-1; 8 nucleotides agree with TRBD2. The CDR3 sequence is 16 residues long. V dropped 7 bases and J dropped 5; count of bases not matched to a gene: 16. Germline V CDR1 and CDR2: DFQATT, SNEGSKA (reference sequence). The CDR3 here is CSVFQRESNYHNEQFF. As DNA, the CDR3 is TGCAGTGTCTTCCAGCGGGAGTCTAATTACCACAATGAGCAGTTCTTC.

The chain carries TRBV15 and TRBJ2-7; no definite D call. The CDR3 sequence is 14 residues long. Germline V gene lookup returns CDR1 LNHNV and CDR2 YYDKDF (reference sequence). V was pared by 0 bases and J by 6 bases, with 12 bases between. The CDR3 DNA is TGTGCCACCAGCAGAGAAGAGGCCAGCTTCGAGCAGTACTTC. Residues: CATSREEASFEQYF.

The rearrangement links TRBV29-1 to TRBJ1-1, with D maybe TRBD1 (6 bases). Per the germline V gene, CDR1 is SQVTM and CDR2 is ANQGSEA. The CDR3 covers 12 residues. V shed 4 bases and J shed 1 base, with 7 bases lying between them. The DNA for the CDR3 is TGCAGCGTTGCCAGGGGGAACACTGAAGCTTTCTTT. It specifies CSVARGNTEAFF.

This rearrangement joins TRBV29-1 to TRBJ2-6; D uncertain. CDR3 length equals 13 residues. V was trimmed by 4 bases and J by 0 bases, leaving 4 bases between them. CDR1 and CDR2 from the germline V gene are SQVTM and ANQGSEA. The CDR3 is CSVASSGANVLTF. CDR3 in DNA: TGCAGCGTTGCCAGCTCTGGGGCCAACGTCCTGACTTTC.

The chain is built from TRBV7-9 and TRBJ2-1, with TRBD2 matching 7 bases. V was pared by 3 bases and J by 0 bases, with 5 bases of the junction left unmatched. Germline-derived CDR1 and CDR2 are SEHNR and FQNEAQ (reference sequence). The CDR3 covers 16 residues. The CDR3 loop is CASSLNRDYSYNEQFF. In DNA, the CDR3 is TGTGCCAGCAGCTTGAACCGGGACTACTCCTACAATGAGCAGTTCTTC. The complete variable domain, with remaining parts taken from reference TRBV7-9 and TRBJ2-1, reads DTGVSQNPRHKITKRGQNVTFRCDPISEHNRLYWYRQTLGQGPEFLTYFQNEAQLEKSRLLSDRFSAERPKGSFSTLEIQRTEQGDSAMYLCASSLNRDYSYNEQFFGPGTRLTVL.

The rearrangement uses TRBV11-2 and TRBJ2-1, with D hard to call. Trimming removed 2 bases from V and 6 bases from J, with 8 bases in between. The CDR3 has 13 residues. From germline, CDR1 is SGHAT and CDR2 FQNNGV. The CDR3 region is CASSLNSLNEQFF. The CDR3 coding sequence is TGTGCCAGCAGCTTAAACAGCCTCAATGAGCAGTTCTTC.

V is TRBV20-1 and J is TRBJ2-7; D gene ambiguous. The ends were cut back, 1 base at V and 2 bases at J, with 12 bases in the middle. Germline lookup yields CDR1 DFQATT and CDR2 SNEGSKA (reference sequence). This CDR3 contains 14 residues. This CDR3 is CSARVVVSPYEQYF. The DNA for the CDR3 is TGCAGTGCTAGAGTTGTCGTCAGTCCCTACGAGCAGTACTTC.